These 28 T cell receptor beta chains came from one sample sequenced in a study of monozygotic twins with cystic fibrosis. Assay used: immunoSEQ multiplex PCR; TCRdb lists only in-frame clones, some missing. The repertoire has over 30,000 clones, around 65% of them found once; the top ten carry approximately 0.81%. Sequencing was performed on blood. The receptors were gathered from a girl between 5 and 17 years old with cystic fibrosis.

This chain connects TRBV27 to TRBJ2-7; D could derive from TRBD1 or TRBD2 (5 bases each). The germline gives CDR1 MNHEY, CDR2 SMNVEV (reference sequence). The CDR3 is 13 amino acids. Trimming took 6 bases from V and 7 from J, leaving 16 bases between them. CDR3 DNA: TGTGCCAGCAGGCGGACTGGGGGACGTGAGCAGTACTTC. This encodes CASRRTGGREQYF.

The CDR3 region is CASSQDALRSSYNEQFF. CDR3 DNA sequence: TGCGCCAGCAGCCAAGACGCCCTCCGCAGCTCCTACAATGAGCAGTTCTTC. The J gene is TRBJ2-1, the V gene TRBV4-3; D gene unclear. With 0 bases removed from V and 0 bases from J, the gap between germline ends came to 12 bases. Per germline, CDR1 LGHNA and CDR2 YSLEER. CDR3 length equals 17 residues.

This clone was counted only a few times. The rearrangement links TRBV20-1 to TRBJ1-1; D possibly corresponds to TRBD1 (6 bases). Germline V gene lookup returns CDR1 DFQATT and CDR2 SNEGSKA (reference sequence). The CDR3 extends over 10 amino acids. V lost 5 bases and J 8 bases, leaving 9 bases between the germline ends. Written as DNA, the CDR3 is TGCAGTGCTGCGGACAGCGAAGCTTTCTTT. Its protein product is CSAADSEAFF.

J is TRBJ2-3 and V is TRBV27, with D possibly called TRBD1 or TRBD2 (5 bases each). CDR3 size: 14 residues. With 2 bases removed from V and 1 base from J, the gap between germline ends came to 7 bases. Germline V lookup: CDR1 MNHEY, CDR2 SMNVEV (reference sequence). Here the CDR3 DNA reads TGTGCCAGCAGTTTAGAGGGGCGCACAGATACGCAGTATTTT. Its protein is CASSLEGRTDTQYF.

The CDR3 loop is CASSQPGSYEQYV. The CDR3 coding sequence is TGCGCCAGCAGTCAACCGGGATCCTACGAGCAGTACGTC. V and J are TRBV23-1 and TRBJ2-7, with D possibly being TRBD2 (5 bases). TRBV23-1 is identified as an open reading frame with a role that is uncertain. CDR3 length: 13 residues. The germline V and J ends were trimmed by 2 bases and 1 base, with 6 bases remaining between them.

This sequence joins TRBV4-3 and TRBJ1-2; D is possibly TRBD1 (6 bases). Trimming removed 2 bases at V and 5 bases at J, with 18 bases between. CDR1 is LGHNA and CDR2 is YSLEER in the germline V gene. The CDR3 runs to 16 residues. In DNA, the CDR3 is TGCGCCAGCAGCCAACAGGGGCGAGAAGGGAGGTATGGCTACACCTTC. This codes for CASSQQGREGRYGYTF.

This chain's CDR3 is CASSQAGIQGAFF. The CDR3 region has the DNA TGCGCCAGCAGCCAAGCAGGGATCCAGGGAGCTTTCTTT. The chain couples TRBV4-1 to TRBJ1-1, with a tentative D call TRBD1 (5 bases). From germline, CDR1 is MGHRA and CDR2 YSYEKL. Trimming removed 1 base at V and 10 bases at J, with 13 bases between. This CDR3 comprises 13 residues.

This clone was found a few times. The chain carries TRBV13 and TRBJ2-4; TRBD2 matches 9 bases. The CDR3 spans 22 residues. Trimming at V came to 1 base and at J to 1 base, leaving 20 bases not matched to a gene. CDR1 PRHDT and CDR2 FYEKMQ come from the germline V gene (reference sequence). The CDR3 sequence: CASSLALDWREGQNHAKNIQYF. As DNA, the CDR3 is TGTGCCAGCAGCTTAGCCCTCGATTGGCGGGAGGGCCAAAACCACGCCAAAAACATTCAGTACTTC.

The chain employs TRBV19 and TRBJ2-7; D is undetermined. The length of the CDR3 is 11 residues. CDR1 and CDR2 (germline): LNHDA, SQIVND (reference sequence). The V and J ends lost 6 bases and 6 bases respectively, with 9 bases between them. CDR3 bases: TGTGCCAGTAGACGCGAAACCGAGCAGTACGTC. Translated: CASRRETEQYV.

V usage is TRBV5-1 and J usage is TRBJ2-7; either TRBD1 or TRBD2 may supply D (5 bases each). CDR1 is SGHRS, CDR2 YFSETQ, per germline. There are 15 residues in the CDR3. V was clipped by 0 bases and J by 4 bases, with 14 bases between them. The CDR3 nucleotides read TGCGCCAGCAGCTTGGATCAGGGACCTCCTTACGAGCAGTACTTC. Protein sequence: CASSLDQGPPYEQYF.

Turning to this clone: The germline gene is not matched at one end of the junction; a read error may be the cause. The chain couples TRBV5-5 to TRBJ2-2; possibly TRBD2 for D (6 bases). The CDR3 is 12 amino acids. CDR1 and CDR2 from the germline V gene are SGHKS and YYEKEE (reference sequence). For the CDR3, the DNA is TGTGCCAGCAGCTCCTTTCTGGGGGGGCTGTTTTTT. This codes for CASSSFLGGLFF.

The chain combines TRBV6-5 with TRBJ1-1; tentative D call: TRBD1 (6 bases). The germline V and J ends were trimmed by 5 bases and 0 bases, with 10 bases remaining between them. The V gene's germline CDR1 is MNHEY and CDR2 SVGAGI. The CDR3 has 14 amino acids. In DNA, the CDR3 is TGTGCCAGCAGTCGTGAGGGGGTGAACACTGAAGCTTTCTTT. It encodes CASSREGVNTEAFF.

This clone has just a few counts. The rearrangement joins TRBV30 to TRBJ2-2; the match to TRBD2 covers 8 bases. Germline-derived CDR1 and CDR2 are GTSNPN and SVGIG (reference sequence). V was clipped by 4 bases and J by 4 bases; unmatched bases: 2. The length of the CDR3 is 13 residues. For the CDR3, the DNA is TGTGCCTGGACCGGGACTAGCACCGGGGAGCTGTTTTTT. This encodes CAWTGTSTGELFF.

The chain has TRBV18 and TRBJ2-1; 16 nucleotides match TRBD2. Germline V gene sequence: CDR1 KGHSH, CDR2 LQKENI. This CDR3 has 21 amino acids. Germline trimming cut 3 bases from V and 2 bases from J; bases unmatched to any gene: 13. As DNA, the CDR3 is TGTGCCAGCTCACCTCGCTTGGGACTAGCGGGAGGGCCGGGGACCTACAATGAGCAGTTCTTC. Translating gives CASSPRLGLAGGPGTYNEQFF.

The chain couples TRBV29-1 to TRBJ1-4; D call uncertain. This CDR3 is 12 amino acids long. Germline CDR1 SQVTM, CDR2 ANQGSEA. V lost 0 bases and J lost 15, with 14 bases in between. The CDR3 is CSVEDIGWRVFF. Here the CDR3 DNA reads TGCAGCGTTGAAGATATCGGCTGGCGGGTGTTTTTT.

This sequence joins TRBV5-1 and TRBJ1-5; 7 positions match TRBD1. Germline assignment: CDR1 SGHRS and CDR2 YFSETQ. After removal of 0 bases from V and 1 base from J, the junction contained 1 base not matched to a gene. CDR3 length: 15 residues. The CDR3 coding sequence is TGCGCCAGCAGCTTGGAAGGGGGCAGCAATCAGCCCCAGCATTTT. Amino acid sequence: CASSLEGGSNQPQHF.

This chain links TRBV2 with TRBJ2-7; a weak D match, TRBD1 (5 bases). Per the germline V gene, CDR1 is SNHLY and CDR2 is FYNNEI. Trimming took 9 bases from V and 2 from J, leaving 11 bases between them. The CDR3 consists of 12 residues. Here the CDR3 DNA reads TGTGCCAGTTCCGGCAGGGCCTACGAGCAGTACTTC. This encodes CASSGRAYEQYF.

The chain combines TRBV7-9 with TRBJ2-3; D remains ambiguous. The CDR3 is 13 amino acids. Germline-derived CDR1 and CDR2 are SEHNR and FQNEAQ (reference sequence). Trimming stripped 5 bases from V and 2 bases from J, with 8 bases between. In DNA, the CDR3 is TGTGCCAGCAGCCCAGATCACACAGATACGCAGTATTTT. Its protein is CASSPDHTDTQYF.

This clone has a single count. The chain uses TRBV7-2 and TRBJ1-5; maybe TRBD1 (5 bases). Germline V gene data show CDR1 as SGHTA and CDR2 as FQGNSA. The V end was cut by 4 bases, the J end by 7 bases, with 11 bases between. The CDR3 is 13 amino acids. The CDR3 loop is CASSWVQGQPQHF. The CDR3 nucleotides are TGTGCCAGCAGCTGGGTCCAGGGCCAGCCCCAGCATTTT.

The count of this clone is one. CDR3: CASSVGGGETTYNEQFF. In DNA, the CDR3 is TGTGCCAGCAGCGTAGGAGGGGGGGAGACGACATACAATGAGCAGTTCTTC. The chain links TRBV9 to TRBJ2-1, with D tentatively TRBD2 (7 bases). The length of the CDR3 is 17 residues. Germline CDR1 reads SGDLS; CDR2 reads YYNGEE. Trimming pared 0 bases from V and 4 bases from J, leaving 17 bases between. Looking up the rest from reference TRBV9 and TRBJ2-1 gives the full variable domain: DSGVTQTPKHLITATGQRVTLRCSPRSGDLSVYWYQQSLDQGLQFLIQYYNGEERAKGNILERFSAQQFPDLHSELNLSSLELGDSALYFCASSVGGGETTYNEQFFGPGTRLTVL.

The chain carries TRBV13 and TRBJ2-3; 12 bases are a match to TRBD2. V was clipped by 5 bases and J by 3 bases; unmatched bases: 3. There are 15 residues in the CDR3. The germline V gene encodes CDR1 PRHDT and CDR2 FYEKMQ (reference sequence). CDR3 nucleotide sequence: TGTGCCAGCAGCGAGCTAGCGGGAGGGACAGATACGCAGTATTTT. It translates to CASSELAGGTDTQYF.

This clone was seen only once. The chain is built from TRBV7-2 and TRBJ2-3; TRBD2 matches at 7 bases. Per germline, CDR1 SGHTA and CDR2 FQGNSA. J gave up 4 bases and V 5 bases, and 12 bases lay outside the gene matches. The CDR3 is 16 amino acids. The CDR3 DNA reads TGTGCCAGCAGCCCTTGGCGGGAGTGGTTGCCAGATACGCAGTATTTT. It specifies CASSPWREWLPDTQYF.

This clone was seen a few times. The chain is built from TRBV18 and TRBJ2-7, with TRBD1 matching over 12 bases. Per germline, CDR1 KGHSH and CDR2 LQKENI. V dropped 2 bases and J dropped 6; count of bases not matched to a gene: 5. The CDR3 contains 15 residues. CDR3 loop: CASSPRDRGRSEQYF. The CDR3 coding sequence is TGTGCCAGCTCACCAAGGGACAGGGGGCGAAGCGAGCAGTACTTC.

This clone was recorded a few times. V usage is TRBV18 and J usage is TRBJ1-3; no firm D call. CDR1 is KGHSH, CDR2 LQKENI, per germline. V was clipped by 1 base and J by 0 bases, with 10 bases between them. This CDR3 spans 16 amino acids. The CDR3 DNA is TGTGCCAGCTCACCACTGATCGGAGTCTCTGGAAACACCATATATTTT. Translated, it gives CASSPLIGVSGNTIYF.

The chain joins TRBV30 to TRBJ1-5; the D gene is possibly TRBD1 (6 bases). The germline V gene encodes CDR1 GTSNPN and CDR2 SVGIG (reference sequence). Between the trimmed V and J ends, which lost 1 base and 2 bases, there was a span of 9 bases. The CDR3 has 14 amino acids. CDR3 amino acids: CAWSASGGNQPQHF. The DNA of the CDR3 is TGTGCCTGGAGTGCCTCAGGGGGCAATCAGCCCCAGCATTTT.

This clone was observed a handful of times. The genes are TRBV6-1 and TRBJ2-4; D is uncertain. The J call is doubtful: the DNA matches TRBJ2-5 better. CDR1 is MNHNS and CDR2 is SASEGT in the germline V gene. The length of the CDR3 is 12 residues. The DNA of the CDR3 is TGTGCCAGCAGTGAAGGCCCACAGACCCAGTACTTC. Translating it yields CASSEGPQTQYF.

In this sample, this clone turned up once. The chain is built from TRBV9 and TRBJ2-1, with 7 bases identical to TRBD2. The V gene's germline CDR1 is SGDLS and CDR2 YYNGEE. This CDR3 region has 17 residues. With V trimmed by 5 bases and J by 0 bases, 11 bases remained unmatched. The CDR3 DNA reads TGTGCCAGCAGTGGTACGGTGGGACTATCCTCCTACAATGAGCAGTTCTTC. This translates into CASSGTVGLSSYNEQFF.

The chain combines TRBV7-2 with TRBJ1-2; a possible D gene is TRBD1 (6 bases). The germline V and J ends were trimmed by 4 bases and 3 bases, with 9 bases remaining between them. The germline gives CDR1 SGHTA, CDR2 FQGNSA. The CDR3 consists of 13 residues. The CDR3 bases are TGTGCCAGCAGCTCGGACAGCCACTATGGCTACACCTTC. This translates into CASSSDSHYGYTF.